This TCR beta chain was recorded in a study of CD8+ T cells in alopecia areata. Sorting separated CD4+ and CD8+ T cells out of PBMCs. Extracted from the samples, RNA was reverse transcribed into cDNA to serve as the sequencing template. Repertoires were generated with immunoSEQ multiplex PCR, while TCRdb's copy carries only in-frame clones and drops some. Of about 150,000 clones in the sample, about 89% were seen once. V was clipped by 0 bases and J by 2 bases, with 7 bases between them. CDR3 size: 14 residues. Germline V gene lookup returns CDR1 MGHRA and CDR2 YSYEKL. The genes are TRBV4-1 and TRBJ2-5, with unresolved D. The source of this sequence is a human donor with alopecia areata. This sample comprised CD8+ T cells sorted from blood, obtained at week 0. The CDR3 DNA is TGCGCCAGCAGCCAAGATAGTATACAAGAGACCCAGTACTTC. Translated, it gives CASSQDSIQETQYF.